This T cell receptor beta chain derives from a study of blood T cell repertoires in COVID-19. The protocol was immunoSEQ multiplex PCR, while the TCRdb copy is restricted to in-frame clones and leaves out a portion. The sample has over 130,000 clones; about nine tenths are singletons. The CDR3 has 14 amino acids. The germline V gene has CDR1 SEHNR and CDR2 FQNEAQ (reference sequence). V trimming: 5 bases; J trimming: 2 bases; junction bases outside the gene matches: 6. The sample was peripheral blood. This receptor was identified in a woman aged 80 or over with acute or convalescent COVID-19. The V and J genes are TRBV7-9 and TRBJ2-7; the match to TRBD1 covers 7 bases. The CDR3 DNA follows: TGTGCCAGCAGCGCCCGGACAGGCGCCTACGAGCAGTACTTC. Its protein product is CASSARTGAYEQYF.